The present T cell receptor (beta chain) was sequenced within a study of beta chain features in type 1 diabetes. This clone was counted only a few times. The antigen remains undetermined. General study findings and limits: Across all four CD4+ subsets, people with type 1 diabetes showed modestly shorter TCRB CDR3s.

All of the isolated RNA was reverse transcribed, so expressed TCRB transcripts were sequenced. Profiling relied on immunoSEQ multiplex PCR, and the TCRdb table lists in-frame clones only, not all of them. Of a few hundred thousand clones in the sample, roughly 21% were seen once. CDR3 length equals 15 residues. J was trimmed by 1 base and V by 3 bases; bases with no gene match: 3. The germline V gene encodes CDR1 MNHNS and CDR2 SASEGT. Sequences were obtained from naive CD4+ T cells from blood. The gene calls are TRBV6-1 and TRBJ1-1, with 9 bases that match TRBD1. This receptor was identified in a woman between 40 and 55 years old with type 1 diabetes. The DNA for the CDR3 is TGTGCCAGCAGTGATCAGGGACAGGGGAACACTGAAGCTTTCTTT. Translation gives CASSDQGQGNTEAFF.